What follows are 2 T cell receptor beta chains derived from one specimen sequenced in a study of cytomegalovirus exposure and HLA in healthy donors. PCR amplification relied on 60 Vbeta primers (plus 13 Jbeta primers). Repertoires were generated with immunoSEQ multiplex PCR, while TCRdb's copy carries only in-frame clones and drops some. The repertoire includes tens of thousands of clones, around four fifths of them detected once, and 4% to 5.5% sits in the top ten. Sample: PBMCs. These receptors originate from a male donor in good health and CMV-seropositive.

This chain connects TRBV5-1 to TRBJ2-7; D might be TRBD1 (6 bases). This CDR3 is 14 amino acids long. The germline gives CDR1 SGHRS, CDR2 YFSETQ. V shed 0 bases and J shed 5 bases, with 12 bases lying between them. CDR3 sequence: CASSLETGGDEQYF. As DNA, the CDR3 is TGCGCCAGCAGCTTGGAGACAGGCGGTGACGAGCAGTACTTC.

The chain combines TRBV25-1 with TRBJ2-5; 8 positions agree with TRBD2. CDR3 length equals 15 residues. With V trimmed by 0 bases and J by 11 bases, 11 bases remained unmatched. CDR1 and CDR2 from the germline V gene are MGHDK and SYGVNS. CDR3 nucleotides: TGTGCCAGCAGTGAATATTCCTCGGGACTAGTGGAGCAGTACTTC. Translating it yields CASSEYSSGLVEQYF. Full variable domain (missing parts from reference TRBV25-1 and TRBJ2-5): EADIYQTPRYLVIGTGKKITLECSQTMGHDKMYWYQQDPGMELHLIHYSYGVNSTEKGDLSSESTVSRIRTEHFPLTLESARPSHTSQYLCASSEYSSGLVEQYFGPGTRLLVL.